What follows is one T cell receptor (beta chain) and its context. Its specificity is unknown. The sample belongs to a study of radiation and T cells in renal cell carcinoma. Time point noted: blood 4 weeks post-SBRT, at nephrectomy. Treatment here: 15 Gy SBRT to primary tumor, nephrectomy 4 weeks later. Nephrectomy followed 15 Gy stereotactic body radiation by 4 weeks. The patient's renal cell carcinoma had clear cell pathology. The study's findings and limits: In blood, top tumor clones expanded by 2 weeks, shrinking by 4. Pretreatment tumor biopsies were lacking, so baseline clonotypes are unknown.

Losses at the gene ends were 4 bases for V and 3 bases for J; bases not matched to a gene: 4. This CDR3 contains 13 residues. The germline V gene has CDR1 SGHRS and CDR2 YFSETQ. Assay used: immunoSEQ multiplex PCR; TCRdb lists only in-frame clones, some missing. The repertoire consists of about 170,000 clones, with about 88% occurring once and the leading ten covering around 10%. This receptor was identified in a woman between 50 and 59 years old with renal cell carcinoma. Sequencing was performed on blood, taken from a patient whose treatment included radiotherapy and nephrectomy. The rearrangement joins TRBV5-1 to TRBJ2-7; 7 bases line up with TRBD2. The CDR3 nucleotides are TGCGCCAGCAGCCCGGGACTACTCTACGAGCAGTACTTC. The encoded protein is CASSPGLLYEQYF.